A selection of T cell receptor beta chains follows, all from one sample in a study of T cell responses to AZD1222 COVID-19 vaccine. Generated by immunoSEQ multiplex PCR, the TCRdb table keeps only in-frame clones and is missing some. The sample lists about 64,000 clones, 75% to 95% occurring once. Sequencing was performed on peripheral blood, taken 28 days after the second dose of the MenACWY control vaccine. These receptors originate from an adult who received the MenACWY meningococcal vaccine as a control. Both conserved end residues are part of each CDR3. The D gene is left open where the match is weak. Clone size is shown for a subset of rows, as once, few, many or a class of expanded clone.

CDR3 protein: CASSYSEAGGTYEQYF
CDR3 DNA: TGCGCCAGCAGCTATTCCGAAGCGGGAGGGACCTACGAGCAGTACTTC
clone size: NA
J gene: TRBJ2-7
D gene: TRBD2
V gene: TRBV4-1

CDR3 protein: CASSGGMGRLNTGELFF
CDR3 DNA: TGTGCCAGCAGCGGGGGGATGGGACGACTAAACACCGGGGAGCTGTTTTTT
clone size: once
J gene: TRBJ2-2
D gene: NA
V gene: TRBV21-1

CDR3 protein: CASRTLSGLPDLYGYTF
CDR3 DNA: TGTGCCAGCAGAACACTTAGCGGGCTTCCTGACCTTTATGGCTACACCTTC
clone size: NA
J gene: TRBJ1-2
D gene: NA
V gene: TRBV27

CDR3 protein: CASSPWGQENTGELFF
CDR3 DNA: TGTGCCAGCAGTCCCTGGGGACAGGAGAACACCGGGGAGCTGTTTTTT
clone size: NA
J gene: TRBJ2-2
D gene: TRBD1
V gene: TRBV28

CDR3 protein: CASSNAGTGVYEQYF
CDR3 DNA: TGTGCCAGCTCAAACGCCGGGACAGGGGTCTACGAGCAGTACTTC
clone size: NA
J gene: TRBJ2-7
D gene: TRBD1
V gene: TRBV18

CDR3 protein: CASAFGTGSNEQYF
CDR3 DNA: TGTGCCAGCGCCTTCGGGACAGGGAGCAACGAGCAGTACTTC
clone size: once
J gene: TRBJ2-7
D gene: TRBD1
V gene: TRBV3-1/TRBV3-2

CDR3 protein: CASSKRDRPNTEAFF
CDR3 DNA: TGTGCCAGCAGCAAGAGGGACCGACCGAACACTGAAGCTTTCTTT
clone size: few
J gene: TRBJ1-1
D gene: NA
V gene: TRBV21-1

CDR3 protein: CASSQETAGVINEQFF
CDR3 DNA: TGTGCCAGCAGCCAAGAAACGGCGGGAGTGATCAATGAGCAGTTCTTC
clone size: NA
J gene: TRBJ2-1
D gene: TRBD2
V gene: TRBV14

CDR3 protein: CASRPGTMNTEAFF
CDR3 DNA: TGTGCCAGCAGACCAGGGACCATGAACACTGAAGCTTTCTTT
clone size: NA
J gene: TRBJ1-1
D gene: NA
V gene: TRBV27

CDR3 protein: CATRVRAYRGHSGNIQYF
CDR3 DNA: TGTGCCACCCGGGTCCGGGCCTACAGGGGGCACAGCGGAAACATTCAGTACTTC
clone size: NA
J gene: TRBJ2-4
D gene: TRBD1
V gene: TRBV28

CDR3 protein: CASSERDGREAFF
CDR3 DNA: TGTGCCAGCAGTGAAAGAGACGGACGGGAGGCTTTCTTT
clone size: NA
J gene: TRBJ1-1
D gene: NA
V gene: TRBV6-1

CDR3 protein: CASSQDGTSGINEQFF
CDR3 DNA: TGTGCCAGCAGCCAAGATGGGACTAGCGGGATTAATGAGCAGTTCTTC
clone size: NA
J gene: TRBJ2-1
D gene: TRBD2
V gene: TRBV3-1/TRBV3-2

CDR3 protein: CASTGARAGEADTQYF
CDR3 DNA: TGCGCCAGCACCGGGGCGAGGGCTGGGGAGGCAGATACGCAGTATTTT
clone size: NA
J gene: TRBJ2-3
D gene: NA
V gene: TRBV5-1

CDR3 protein: CASSPPGQGKTQYF
CDR3 DNA: TGTGCCAGCAGTCCTCCGGGACAGGGAAAGACCCAGTACTTC
clone size: NA
J gene: TRBJ2-5
D gene: TRBD1
V gene: TRBV27

CDR3 protein: CASTSLPESYEQYF
CDR3 DNA: TGTGCCAGCACCTCCCTACCAGAGTCCTACGAGCAGTACTTC
clone size: NA
J gene: TRBJ2-7
D gene: NA
V gene: TRBV11-2

CDR3 protein: CSVLGQEGTEAFF
CDR3 DNA: TGCAGCGTTTTAGGACAGGAGGGTACTGAAGCTTTCTTT
clone size: NA
J gene: TRBJ1-1
D gene: TRBD1
V gene: TRBV29-1